This T cell receptor beta chain appears in the sequencing data of a study of shared clonotypes between healthy human individuals. This clone was counted a single time. The assay was run at deep level. It was around 320 ng DNA, 25,000 to 35,000 T cell genomes, that went into each replicate PCR of unsorted PBMC. The authors sequenced unsorted PBMC DNA on ten immunoSEQ deep assay plates. The assay was immunoSEQ multiplex PCR, and TCRdb's table has in-frame clones only and misses some. The repertoire includes more than 450,000 clones, 75% to 85% of them detected once, and over 10% sits in the top ten. Tens of millions of PBMCs supplied genomic DNA for unsorted samples. The sequenced material came from PBMCs. This TCR was recovered from a woman in her forties in good health. Some clones in this sample may be carry-over from other donors' samples.

Here the CDR3 reads CASSLGQFSYEQYF. CDR3 sequence (DNA): TGTGCCAGCAGCTTGGGACAGTTCTCCTACGAGCAGTACTTC. The chain carries TRBV2 and TRBJ2-7; TRBD1 matches at 7 bases. Germline assignment: CDR1 SNHLY and CDR2 FYNNEI. The CDR3 is 14 amino acids. Trimming took 6 bases from V and 0 from J; bases not matched to a gene: 5.